These T cell receptor beta chains were read from a single sample in a study of neoadjuvant anti-PD-1 for oral cavity cancer. The assay was immunoSEQ multiplex PCR, and TCRdb's table has in-frame clones only and misses some. This sample has roughly 60,000 clones, with more than 65% found just once. This material consisted of PBMCs, taken before nivolumab (anti-PD-1) treatment. All receptors come from a person aged 35-79 years with oral cavity squamous cell carcinoma. Both conserved end residues are part of each CDR3. Fields, in order: D gene, J gene, V gene, CDR3 length, clone size, CDR3 DNA, CDR3 protein. A D gene is named only where the DNA matches it firmly. Not every row has a clone size; where given, it reads once, few, many or a size class.

D gene: NA
J gene: TRBJ1-1
V gene: TRBV18
CDR3 length: 16
clone size: NA
CDR3 DNA: TGTGCCAGCTCAGTCGCCTCCGGGACGGTGAACACTGAAGCTTTCTTT
CDR3 protein: CASSVASGTVNTEAFF

D gene: NA
J gene: TRBJ1-2
V gene: TRBV6-5
CDR3 length: 13
clone size: NA
CDR3 DNA: TGTGCCAGCAGCCCCAGGACTCTTCGCGGCTACACCTTC
CDR3 protein: CASSPRTLRGYTF

D gene: NA
J gene: TRBJ1-1
V gene: TRBV6-5
CDR3 length: 14
clone size: NA
CDR3 DNA: TGTGCCAGCAGCCGGGACGGGCGTCTCACTGAAGCTTTCTTT
CDR3 protein: CASSRDGRLTEAFF

D gene: NA
J gene: TRBJ1-3
V gene: TRBV7-2
CDR3 length: 14
clone size: NA
CDR3 DNA: TGTGCCAGCAGCAGAACTTCCTCTGGAAACACCATATATTTT
CDR3 protein: CASSRTSSGNTIYF

D gene: NA
J gene: TRBJ1-6
V gene: TRBV9
CDR3 length: 21
clone size: NA
CDR3 DNA: TGTGCCAGCAGCGTAGTGGGAGGTAGGGGCCGACCCAGCTCCTATAATTCACCCCTCCACTTT
CDR3 protein: CASSVVGGRGRPSSYNSPLHF

D gene: NA
J gene: TRBJ1-2
V gene: TRBV14
CDR3 length: 15
clone size: NA
CDR3 DNA: TGTGCCAGCAGCCAAGCCGGAGCAGCCTCTTATGGCTACACCTTC
CDR3 protein: CASSQAGAASYGYTF

D gene: NA
J gene: TRBJ2-3
V gene: TRBV14
CDR3 length: 14
clone size: NA
CDR3 DNA: TGTGCCAGCAGCCTCGGACAGATCACAGATACGCAGTATTTT
CDR3 protein: CASSLGQITDTQYF

D gene: NA
J gene: TRBJ2-1
V gene: TRBV11-2
CDR3 length: 12
clone size: NA
CDR3 DNA: TGTGCCAGCAGCCCCGGGAGCAATGAGCAGTTCTTC
CDR3 protein: CASSPGSNEQFF

D gene: NA
J gene: TRBJ1-2
V gene: TRBV20-1
CDR3 length: 10
clone size: NA
CDR3 DNA: TGCAGTGCAGACGATAGTGGCTACACCTTC
CDR3 protein: CSADDSGYTF

D gene: TRBD2
J gene: TRBJ2-5
V gene: TRBV10-2
CDR3 length: 14
clone size: NA
CDR3 DNA: TGCGCCAGCAGAAGCGGGGCTGGCGGGGGGCCCCAGTACTTC
CDR3 protein: CASRSGAGGGPQYF

D gene: NA
J gene: TRBJ1-1
V gene: TRBV14
CDR3 length: 17
clone size: NA
CDR3 DNA: TGTGCCAGCAGCCAAGGCATAATCAGGCCCCCGAACACTGAAGCTTTCTTT
CDR3 protein: CASSQGIIRPPNTEAFF

D gene: NA
J gene: TRBJ2-2
V gene: TRBV27
CDR3 length: 13
clone size: NA
CDR3 DNA: TGTGCCAGCAGTTTACGGGCGGGGCTCGAGCTGTTTTTT
CDR3 protein: CASSLRAGLELFF

D gene: TRBD2
J gene: TRBJ2-5
V gene: TRBV7-6
CDR3 length: 16
clone size: NA
CDR3 DNA: TGTGCCAGCAGCTCCGGCTTGCTCCCGGGGGGAGAGACCCAGTACTTC
CDR3 protein: CASSSGLLPGGETQYF

D gene: TRBD1
J gene: TRBJ1-2
V gene: TRBV5-1
CDR3 length: 14
clone size: NA
CDR3 DNA: TGCGCCAGCAGCCCGGGGACAGGGGGGTTCGGCTACACCTTC
CDR3 protein: CASSPGTGGFGYTF

D gene: NA
J gene: TRBJ1-2
V gene: TRBV4-2
CDR3 length: 16
clone size: NA
CDR3 DNA: TGTGCCAGCAGCCAAGAAGAAATGCGCGGAAACTATGGCTACACCTTC
CDR3 protein: CASSQEEMRGNYGYTF

D gene: NA
J gene: TRBJ2-1
V gene: TRBV5-1
CDR3 length: 12
clone size: NA
CDR3 DNA: TGCGCCAGCAGCTTTAGGGGGTATGAGCAGTTCTTC
CDR3 protein: CASSFRGYEQFF

D gene: NA
J gene: TRBJ2-5
V gene: TRBV6-5
CDR3 length: 12
clone size: few
CDR3 DNA: TGTGCCAGCAGCCCCGGGCACGAGACCCAGTACTTC
CDR3 protein: CASSPGHETQYF

D gene: TRBD1
J gene: TRBJ1-5
V gene: TRBV18
CDR3 length: 18
clone size: once
CDR3 DNA: TGTGCCAGCTCACCCCGGGACAGTGGTTTGAGGAGCAATCAGCCCCAGCATTTT
CDR3 protein: CASSPRDSGLRSNQPQHF

D gene: NA
J gene: TRBJ2-3
V gene: TRBV19
CDR3 length: 15
clone size: NA
CDR3 DNA: TGTGCCAGTAAACCCGGGACAACTAGCACAGATACGCAGTATTTT
CDR3 protein: CASKPGTTSTDTQYF

D gene: NA
J gene: TRBJ2-2
V gene: TRBV18
CDR3 length: 14
clone size: NA
CDR3 DNA: TGTGCCAGCTCACCACAAGGGAACACCGGGGAGCTGTTTTTT
CDR3 protein: CASSPQGNTGELFF

D gene: NA
J gene: TRBJ2-5
V gene: TRBV12-5
CDR3 length: 11
clone size: once
CDR3 DNA: TGTGCTAGTGGCCCGCGGGAGACCCAGTACTTC
CDR3 protein: CASGPRETQYF

D gene: NA
J gene: TRBJ2-3
V gene: TRBV13
CDR3 length: 16
clone size: NA
CDR3 DNA: TGTGCCAGCAGCCCAAGGGTAGGGGGGGTTGCAGATACGCAGTATTTT
CDR3 protein: CASSPRVGGVADTQYF

D gene: NA
J gene: TRBJ1-3
V gene: TRBV5-1
CDR3 length: 15
clone size: NA
CDR3 DNA: TGCGCCAGCAGCTTGGGGGGAAAGACAGGAAACACCATATATTTT
CDR3 protein: CASSLGGKTGNTIYF

D gene: TRBD1
J gene: TRBJ1-6
V gene: TRBV19
CDR3 length: 15
clone size: NA
CDR3 DNA: TGTGCCAGTAGTGACACCGGGACAGGGCATTCACCCCTCCACTTT
CDR3 protein: CASSDTGTGHSPLHF

D gene: TRBD2
J gene: TRBJ2-1
V gene: TRBV29-1
CDR3 length: 15
clone size: NA
CDR3 DNA: TGCAGCGTGGTGGCTAGCGGGGCCCCCAGCGATGAGCAGTTCTTC
CDR3 protein: CSVVASGAPSDEQFF

D gene: TRBD2
J gene: TRBJ2-1
V gene: TRBV10-1
CDR3 length: 15
clone size: NA
CDR3 DNA: TGCGCCAGCAGTGATCCGGGACTAGCGAACAATGAGCAGTTCTTC
CDR3 protein: CASSDPGLANNEQFF

D gene: NA
J gene: TRBJ1-1
V gene: TRBV5-6
CDR3 length: 16
clone size: many
CDR3 DNA: TGTGCCAGCAGCTCCGCAAGGTGGACAATGAACACTGAAGCTTTCTTT
CDR3 protein: CASSSARWTMNTEAFF

D gene: NA
J gene: TRBJ2-2
V gene: TRBV2
CDR3 length: 14
clone size: NA
CDR3 DNA: TGTGCCAGCAGTCTACAGGGTTTGAGCGGGGAGCTGTTTTTT
CDR3 protein: CASSLQGLSGELFF

D gene: TRBD1
J gene: TRBJ1-1
V gene: TRBV10-3
CDR3 length: 15
clone size: NA
CDR3 DNA: TGTGCCATCAGTGATAAGCAGGGGGGAGGCACTGAAGCTTTCTTT
CDR3 protein: CAISDKQGGGTEAFF

D gene: NA
J gene: TRBJ1-6
V gene: TRBV5-1
CDR3 length: 15
clone size: NA
CDR3 DNA: TGCGCCAGCAGCTTGTCAATGACAAGTAATTCACCCCTCCACTTT
CDR3 protein: CASSLSMTSNSPLHF

D gene: NA
J gene: TRBJ1-5
V gene: TRBV6-1
CDR3 length: 12
clone size: NA
CDR3 DNA: TGTGCCAGCAGTAGGGGGGAGAGGTCCCAGCATTTT
CDR3 protein: CASSRGERSQHF

D gene: NA
J gene: TRBJ1-1
V gene: TRBV5-5
CDR3 length: 14
clone size: NA
CDR3 DNA: TGTGCCAGCAGCTTCATTTCGTGGGGCACTGAAGCTTTCTTT
CDR3 protein: CASSFISWGTEAFF